The next 9 T cell receptor beta chains were all read from a single sample in a study of cytomegalovirus exposure and HLA in healthy donors (dated by TCRdb to 2017 to 2019). Receptor amplification or capture employed the immunoSEQ multiplex PCR assay. A mixture of 60 forward primers for TCR Vbeta segments and 13 reverse primers for TCR Jbeta segments was used in the multiplex PCR. TCRdb stores this immuneACCESS table with in-frame sequences only. Part of the clones is absent; in the studies checked, under half of the shortfall reflects unresolved V genes, and no reason is known for the rest. The sample includes some 60,000 clones, with 85% observed a single time. The ten largest clones represent 9.5% to 12% of the sample. The sample taken for sequencing was PBMCs. The receptors stem from a female donor in good health and CMV-seronegative.

The chain has TRBV27 and TRBJ2-7, with 14 bases fitting TRBD2. CDR1 is MNHEY, CDR2 SMNVEV, per germline (reference sequence). CDR3 length equals 15 residues. Trimming removed 2 bases from V and 6 bases from J; junction bases left unmatched: 3. This CDR3 is CASSLRLAGGTEQYF. CDR3 DNA sequence: TGTGCCAGCAGTTTACGACTAGCGGGGGGGACCGAGCAGTACTTC.

The chain employs TRBV28 and TRBJ2-3; D gene uncertain. The V gene lost 1 base and the J gene lost 4 bases, with 9 bases spanning the gap. This CDR3 is built from 14 residues. CDR1 and CDR2 from the germline V gene are MDHEN and SYDVKM. The CDR3 loop is CASSLYGSADTQYF. CDR3 nucleotide sequence: TGTGCCAGCAGTTTATATGGAAGCGCAGATACGCAGTATTTT. The variable domain in full, completed from reference TRBV28 and TRBJ2-3, reads DVKVTQSSRYLVKRTGEKVFLECVQDMDHENMFWYRQDPGLGLRLIYFSYDVKMKEKGDIPEGYSVSREKKERFSLILESASTNQTSMYLCASSLYGSADTQYFGPGTRLTVL.

The chain is built from TRBV4-2 and TRBJ1-2; maybe TRBD1 (5 bases). Per germline, CDR1 LGHNA and CDR2 YNFKEQ. The CDR3 has 14 residues. The V gene lost 4 bases and the J gene lost 3 bases, with 12 bases spanning the gap. CDR3 region: CASSPTSTDYGYTF. The CDR3 DNA follows: TGTGCCAGCAGCCCCACCTCGACAGACTATGGCTACACCTTC.

V gene TRBV18 combines with J gene TRBJ2-7, with D perhaps matching TRBD2 (5 bases). The CDR3 spans 13 residues. The V end was cut by 9 bases, the J end by 1 base, with 13 bases between. The V gene's germline CDR1 is KGHSH and CDR2 LQKENI. The CDR3 sequence is CASEAPGSYEQYF. The DNA for the CDR3 is TGTGCCAGTGAGGCTCCGGGATCCTACGAGCAGTACTTC.

V usage is TRBV14 and J usage is TRBJ1-2; D gene uncertain. Germline CDR1 and CDR2: SGHDN and FVKESK. V lost 4 bases and J lost 2, with 17 bases in between. This CDR3 is built from 16 residues. The CDR3 DNA sequence: TGTGCCAGCAGCCCAAGAGGCTACACGGAAAACTATGGCTACACCTTC. Protein product: CASSPRGYTENYGYTF.

V is TRBV6-5 and J is TRBJ1-5; D is unclear. The CDR3 totals 13 residues. V was shortened by 2 bases and J by 8 bases, with 10 bases between the two germline ends. Germline CDR1 MNHEY, CDR2 SVGAGI. The CDR3 region has the DNA TGTGCCAGCAGTTACAGCCACGCGGAGCCCCAGCATTTT. Residues: CASSYSHAEPQHF.

The V and J genes are TRBV5-5 and TRBJ1-3; D is uncertain. Germline CDR1 is SGHKS and CDR2 is YYEKEE (reference sequence). The CDR3 contains 15 residues. Between the trimmed V and J ends, which lost 0 bases and 0 bases, there was a span of 7 bases. In DNA form, the CDR3 reads TGTGCCAGCAGCTTGGCAGTCCGCTCTGGAAACACCATATATTTT. Residues: CASSLAVRSGNTIYF.

This clone was detected a few times. This sequence joins TRBV5-1 and TRBJ2-7; D unclear. Germline values: CDR1 SGHRS, CDR2 YFSETQ. V lost 4 bases, J lost 0 bases, and 11 bases lay in between. The CDR3 covers 14 residues. DNA of the CDR3: TGCGCCAGCAGCCAGCAAGCGAGCTCCTACGAGCAGTACTTC. Protein: CASSQQASSYEQYF.

The chain has TRBV9 and TRBJ1-2; perhaps TRBD1 as D (5 bases). The V end lost 0 bases, the J end lost 6 bases, and 9 bases lay between the germline ends. CDR3 length: 13 residues. Germline CDR1 is SGDLS and CDR2 is YYNGEE. In nucleotides, the CDR3 is TGTGCCAGCAGCGTAGTTCAGGGCGATGGCTACACCTTC. Amino acid sequence: CASSVVQGDGYTF.